A single TCR beta chain is shown here with its context. Its antigen is unknown. The sample is drawn from a study of OX40 agonist ivuxolimab in advanced cancers. Study context: Partial responses were achieved by three patients: one hepatocellular carcinoma, two cutaneous melanoma.

The study's findings and limits: Clonal expansion by week 6 occurred in CD4+ and CD8+ blood T cells (at 0.1 to 3.0 mg/kg).

The assay was immunoSEQ multiplex PCR, and TCRdb's table has in-frame clones only and misses some. In the table there are around 80,000 clones, about 89% of which are singletons. Blood samples were obtained at baseline, cycle 4 day 1, and cycle 7 day 1. Losses at the gene ends were 4 bases for V and 0 bases for J; bases not matched to a gene: 6. The CDR3 covers 16 residues. CDR1 is MNHNS, CDR2 SASEGT, per germline. The receptor's source is an adult with an advanced solid tumor such as melanoma, head and neck, liver or kidney cancer. The sequences come from CD4+ or CD8+ T cells sorted from blood, collected in a trial of the OX40 agonist ivuxolimab. The chain recombines TRBV6-1 with TRBJ1-5, with 7 positions matching TRBD1. CDR3 amino acids: CASSALTGYSNQPQHF. The CDR3 DNA is TGTGCCAGCAGTGCCCTGACAGGGTATAGCAATCAGCCCCAGCATTTT.